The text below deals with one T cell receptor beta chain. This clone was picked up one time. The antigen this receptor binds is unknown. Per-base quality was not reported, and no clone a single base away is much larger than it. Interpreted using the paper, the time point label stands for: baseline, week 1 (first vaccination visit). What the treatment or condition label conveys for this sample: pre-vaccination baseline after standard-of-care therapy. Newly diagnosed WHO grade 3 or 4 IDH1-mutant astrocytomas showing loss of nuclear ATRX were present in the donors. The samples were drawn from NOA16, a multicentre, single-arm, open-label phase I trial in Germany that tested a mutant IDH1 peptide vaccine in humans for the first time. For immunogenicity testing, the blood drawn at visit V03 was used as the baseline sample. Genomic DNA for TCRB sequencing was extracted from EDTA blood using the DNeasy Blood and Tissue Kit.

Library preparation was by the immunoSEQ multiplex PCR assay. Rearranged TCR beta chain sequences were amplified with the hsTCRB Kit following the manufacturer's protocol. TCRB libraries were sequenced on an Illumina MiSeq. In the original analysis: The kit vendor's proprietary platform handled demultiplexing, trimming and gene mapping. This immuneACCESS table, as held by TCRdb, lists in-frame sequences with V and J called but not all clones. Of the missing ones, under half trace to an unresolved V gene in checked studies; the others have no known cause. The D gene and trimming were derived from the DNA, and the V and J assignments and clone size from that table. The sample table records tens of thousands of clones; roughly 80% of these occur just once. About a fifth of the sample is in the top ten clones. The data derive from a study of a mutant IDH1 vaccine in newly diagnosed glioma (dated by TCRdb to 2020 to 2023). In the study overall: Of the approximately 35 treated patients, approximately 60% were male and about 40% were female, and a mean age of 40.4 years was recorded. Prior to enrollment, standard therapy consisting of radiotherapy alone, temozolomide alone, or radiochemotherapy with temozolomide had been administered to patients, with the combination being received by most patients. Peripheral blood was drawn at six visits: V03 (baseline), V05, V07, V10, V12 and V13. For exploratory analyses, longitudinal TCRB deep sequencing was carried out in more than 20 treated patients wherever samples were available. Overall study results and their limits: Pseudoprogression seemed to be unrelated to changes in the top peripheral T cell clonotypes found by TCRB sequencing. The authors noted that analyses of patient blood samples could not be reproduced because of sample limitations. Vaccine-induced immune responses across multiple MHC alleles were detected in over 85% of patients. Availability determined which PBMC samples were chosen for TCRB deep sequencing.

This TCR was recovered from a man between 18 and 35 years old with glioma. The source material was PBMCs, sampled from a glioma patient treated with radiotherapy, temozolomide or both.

CDR3 region: CASHSRVSGIGTDTQYF. The nucleotides are TGTGCCTCCCACTCGCGGGTTAGCGGGATCGGCACAGATACGCAGTATTTT. The rearranged segments are TRBV10-3 and TRBJ2-3; 8 bases in the junction line up with TRBD2. The germline V gene provides CDR1 ENHRY and CDR2 SYGVKD. Taken from cysteine to phenylalanine, the CDR3 has 17 residues. Just the 51-base CDR3 DNA is kept, in frame starting at base 1. Clipping removes 11 bases from V and 1 base from J, with 17 as the unmatched junction base count.